This T cell receptor (beta chain) was obtained from a study of shared clonotypes between healthy human individuals. For this clone: Its target is not known.

The naive CD8 fraction comprised CD45RO-negative cells positively selected for CCR7 and excluded terminally differentiated effector memory CD45RA+ cells. Among the donors, all were Caucasian adults who lived in Nashville, Tennessee. Study results and caveats: Clonotypes shared by all four donors outscored non-shared clonotypes in generation probability. Richness estimates generally favored naive over memory subsets. For naive CD4 cells, 4.5% to 6.5% of clonotypes were shared across a handful of donors.

Only in-frame clones appear in the TCRdb table, and some are missing; sequencing was by immunoSEQ multiplex PCR. The sample carries hundreds of thousands of clones, approximately 95% recorded once. The clonotype originates from a woman aged 25 to 39 in good health. Material for sequencing was naive CD8+ T cells sorted from blood.

CDR3 sequence reads: CASSLQGANQPQHF. CDR3 sequence (DNA): TGTGCCAGCAGCCTGCAGGGGGCGAATCAGCCCCAGCATTTT. The rearrangement links TRBV28 to TRBJ1-5, with TRBD1 matching 8 bases. Germline loops: CDR1 MDHEN, CDR2 SYDVKM. J was trimmed by 4 bases and V by 6 bases; bases with no gene match: 5. This CDR3 is 14 amino acids long.